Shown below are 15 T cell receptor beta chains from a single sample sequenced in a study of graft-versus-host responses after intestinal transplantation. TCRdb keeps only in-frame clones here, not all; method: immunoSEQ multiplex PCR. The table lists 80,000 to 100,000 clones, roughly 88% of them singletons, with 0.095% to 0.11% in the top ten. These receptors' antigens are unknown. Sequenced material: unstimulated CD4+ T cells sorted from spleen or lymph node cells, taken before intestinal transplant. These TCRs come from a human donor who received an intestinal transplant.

The CDR3 region has the DNA TGCGCCAGCAGCCAAGACCCGACAACTGCTCGCTCCTACAATGAGCAGTTCTTC. Protein sequence: CASSQDPTTARSYNEQFF. The rearrangement links TRBV4-1 to TRBJ2-1; D not resolved. This CDR3 contains 18 residues. V lost 0 bases to trimming and J lost 0 bases, with 15 bases between them. Germline loops: CDR1 MGHRA, CDR2 YSYEKL.

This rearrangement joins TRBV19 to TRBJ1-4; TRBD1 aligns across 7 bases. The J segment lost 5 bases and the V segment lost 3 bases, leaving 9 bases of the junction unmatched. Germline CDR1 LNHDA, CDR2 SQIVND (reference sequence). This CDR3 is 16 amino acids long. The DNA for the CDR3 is TGTGCCAGTAGTATCCCCCGGACAGGAAAGAATGAAAAACTGTTTTTT. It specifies CASSIPRTGKNEKLFF.

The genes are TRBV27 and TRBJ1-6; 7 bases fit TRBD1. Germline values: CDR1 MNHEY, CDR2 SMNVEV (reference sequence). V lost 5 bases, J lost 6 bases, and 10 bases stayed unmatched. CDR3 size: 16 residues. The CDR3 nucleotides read TGTGCCAGCAGTCCGGACAGGCGGTGGCTTAATTCACCCCTCCACTTT. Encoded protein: CASSPDRRWLNSPLHF.

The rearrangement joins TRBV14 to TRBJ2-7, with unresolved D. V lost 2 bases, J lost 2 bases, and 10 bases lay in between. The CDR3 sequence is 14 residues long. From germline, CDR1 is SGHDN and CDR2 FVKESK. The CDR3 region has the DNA TGTGCCAGCAGCCAACGCACAGTTGCCTACGAGCAGTACTTC. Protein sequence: CASSQRTVAYEQYF. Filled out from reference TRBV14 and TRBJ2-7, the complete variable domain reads EAGVTQFPSHSVIEKGQTVTLRCDPISGHDNLYWYRRVMGKEIKFLLHFVKESKQDESGMPNNRFLAERTGGTYSTLKVQPAELEDSGVYFCASSQRTVAYEQYFGPGTRLTVT.

The CDR3 loop is CASQPQGWTDTQYF. In DNA form, the CDR3 reads TGTGCCAGCCAACCCCAGGGGTGGACAGATACGCAGTATTTT. This sequence joins TRBV7-9 and TRBJ2-3; tentative D call: TRBD1 (6 bases). The germline gives CDR1 SEHNR, CDR2 FQNEAQ (reference sequence). There are 14 residues in the CDR3. The V end was cut by 8 bases, the J end by 3 bases, with 15 bases between.

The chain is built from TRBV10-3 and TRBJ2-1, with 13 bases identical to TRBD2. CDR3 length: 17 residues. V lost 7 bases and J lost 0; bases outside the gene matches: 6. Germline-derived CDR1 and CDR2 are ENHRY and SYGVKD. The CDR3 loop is CAIKGTSGVISYNEQFF. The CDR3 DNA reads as TGTGCCATCAAAGGGACTAGCGGGGTTATCTCCTACAATGAGCAGTTCTTC.

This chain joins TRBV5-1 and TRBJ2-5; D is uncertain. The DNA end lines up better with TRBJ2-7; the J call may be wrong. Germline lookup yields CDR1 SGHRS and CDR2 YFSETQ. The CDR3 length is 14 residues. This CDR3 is CASSLDLPPYEQYF. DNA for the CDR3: TGCGCCAGCAGCTTGGATCTGCCCCCCTACGAGCAGTACTTC.

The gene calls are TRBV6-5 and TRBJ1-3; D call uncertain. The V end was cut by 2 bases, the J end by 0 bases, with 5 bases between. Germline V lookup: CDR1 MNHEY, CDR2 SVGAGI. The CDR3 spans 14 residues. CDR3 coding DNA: TGTGCCAGCAGTTACAGCGTCTCTGGAAACACCATATATTTT. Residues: CASSYSVSGNTIYF.

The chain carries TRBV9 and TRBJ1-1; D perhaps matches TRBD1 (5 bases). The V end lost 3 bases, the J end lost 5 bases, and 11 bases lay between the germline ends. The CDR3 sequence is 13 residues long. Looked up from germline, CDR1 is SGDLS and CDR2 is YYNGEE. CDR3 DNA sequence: TGTGCCAGCAGCGCCGACAGTTGGACTGAAGCTTTCTTT. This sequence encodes CASSADSWTEAFF.

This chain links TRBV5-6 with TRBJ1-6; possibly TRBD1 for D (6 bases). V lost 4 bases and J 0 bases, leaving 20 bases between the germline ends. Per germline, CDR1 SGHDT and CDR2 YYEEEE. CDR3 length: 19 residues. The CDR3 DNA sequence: TGTGCCAGCAGCCCCTCCGGGACATCAATCCGCTCCTATAATTCACCCCTCCACTTT. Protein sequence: CASSPSGTSIRSYNSPLHF.

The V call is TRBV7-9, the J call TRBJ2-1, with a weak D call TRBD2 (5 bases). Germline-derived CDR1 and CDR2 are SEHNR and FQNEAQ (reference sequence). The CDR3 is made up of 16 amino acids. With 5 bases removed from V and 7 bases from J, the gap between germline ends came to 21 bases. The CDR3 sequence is CASSDPPSGLRNEQFF. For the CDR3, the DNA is TGTGCCAGCAGCGACCCTCCCAGCGGCTTAAGGAATGAGCAGTTCTTC.

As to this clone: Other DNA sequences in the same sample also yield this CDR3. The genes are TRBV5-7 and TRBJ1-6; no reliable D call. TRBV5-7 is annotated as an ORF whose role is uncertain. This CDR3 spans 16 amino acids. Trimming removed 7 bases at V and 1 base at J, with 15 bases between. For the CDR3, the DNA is TGTGCCAGCCGGCGGGGAGGAGGGTCCTATAATTCACCCCTCCACTTT. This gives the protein CASRRGGGSYNSPLHF.

The CDR3 region has the DNA TGTGCCTCCGGGGGCAGGGGGACCCAGAGCTCCTACGAGCAGTACTTC. Its protein is CASGGRGTQSSYEQYF. The chain carries TRBV10-3 and TRBJ2-7; possible D gene TRBD1, 7 bases. The CDR3 covers 16 residues. Germline CDR1 reads ENHRY; CDR2 reads SYGVKD. Trimming removed 11 bases from V and 0 bases from J, with 23 bases in between.

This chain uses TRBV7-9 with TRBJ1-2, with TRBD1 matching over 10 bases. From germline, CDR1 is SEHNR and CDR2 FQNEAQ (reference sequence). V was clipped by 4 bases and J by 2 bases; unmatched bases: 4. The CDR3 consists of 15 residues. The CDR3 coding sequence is TGTGCCAGCAGCTACCAGGACAGGGGGAACTATGGCTACACCTTC. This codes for CASSYQDRGNYGYTF.

The CDR3 protein is CASSGTGTGGRSTNEKLFF. The CDR3, as DNA: TGTGCCAGCAGCGGGACCGGGACAGGAGGGAGGTCAACTAATGAAAAACTGTTTTTT. The chain has TRBV5-4 and TRBJ1-4; TRBD1 agrees at 8 bases. The CDR3 is made up of 19 amino acids. Trimming cost V 4 bases and J 0 bases; bases outside gene matches: 14. The V gene's germline CDR1 is SGHNT and CDR2 YYREEE (reference sequence).